This is a list of T cell receptor beta chains from one sample in a study of identical twins. TCRdb re-derived calls from the 5' RACE reads in MiXCR, one entry per CDR3 protein. The repertoire holds 640,000 or so distinct CDR3 sequences, with roughly 6.2% as singletons. Sequenced: naive T cells sorted from blood. All receptors derive from a man aged 18 to 29 in good health. Both conserved end residues are part of each CDR3. The D gene is left open where the match is weak.

J	D	V	CDR3
TRBJ2-5	TRBD2	TRBV6-1	CASRSGTSGAGETQYF
TRBJ2-1	-	TRBV20-1	CSATGQSSYNEQFF
TRBJ2-2	TRBD2	TRBV4-3	CASSQDSSGINTGELFF
TRBJ2-7	-	TRBV3-1	CASSSTSGRHEQYF
TRBJ1-5	-	TRBV6-5	CASNDPGQPQHF
TRBJ1-3	-	TRBV5-4	CASSLSPDSGNTIYF
TRBJ2-3	-	TRBV5-1	CASSLRRAGLAQYF
TRBJ2-3	-	TRBV6-5	CAGGKPTQYF
TRBJ2-2	TRBD2	TRBV29-1	CSVESGRNTGELFF
TRBJ1-1	-	TRBV29-1	CSVEEGVNTEAFF
TRBJ2-3	-	TRBV15	CATSRDSSVDTQYF
TRBJ1-2	TRBD1	TRBV10-3	CAISETSTGGTGYTF
TRBJ2-2	TRBD2	TRBV28	CASRLTGGEDTGELFF
TRBJ2-3	-	TRBV2	CASSDPGGTDTQYF
TRBJ2-5	-	TRBV20-1	CSGTKGRAEETQYF
TRBJ2-7	-	TRBV6-2/TRBV6-3	CASSYTTVRVHEQYF
TRBJ1-5	TRBD1	TRBV20-1	CSAGTGGGSNQPQHF
TRBJ1-1	-	TRBV12-3/TRBV12-4	CASSLGKMKAFF
TRBJ2-1	-	TRBV20-1	CSAREDLNNEQFF
TRBJ2-7	-	TRBV28	CASRQGPTYEQYF
TRBJ2-3	TRBD2	TRBV7-9	CASSLVAGGSDTQYF
TRBJ2-1	TRBD2	TRBV7-2	CASSRSSRTSGRNEQFF
TRBJ2-3	TRBD2	TRBV18	CASSPSWTSSDTQYF
TRBJ2-1	TRBD1	TRBV12-3/TRBV12-4	CASSQQGDHEQFF
TRBJ2-1	-	TRBV20-1	CSALAGTDYNEQFF
TRBJ2-3	-	TRBV9	CASSAWQNTDTQYF
TRBJ1-1	-	TRBV27	CASSSSALSAEAFF
TRBJ2-5	-	TRBV5-1	CASSLNSRGEGTQYF
TRBJ2-1	TRBD2	TRBV4-3	CASSQLWRREGKNEQFF
TRBJ2-7	TRBD1	TRBV5-5	CASSLFRGQVSYEQYF
TRBJ2-5	-	TRBV15	CATSEGGRETQYF
TRBJ2-2	TRBD2	TRBV29-1	CSAEGGRGSDSGELFF
TRBJ2-2	-	TRBV7-3	CASSLSSGSGELFF
TRBJ2-7	TRBD1	TRBV4-3	CASSHITGTGGREQYF
TRBJ2-1	TRBD2	TRBV4-2	CASSQQRGLAGANEQFF
TRBJ2-1	-	TRBV20-1	CSARTGVAYNEQFF
TRBJ2-7	TRBD2	TRBV10-3	CAISESNLAGSYEQYF
TRBJ1-2	-	TRBV29-1	CSVEDRSGYSRDYGYTF
TRBJ1-1	-	TRBV6-4	CASSDSEGAGAFF
TRBJ2-2	TRBD1	TRBV27	CASRNRDRGSGELFF
TRBJ1-5	-	TRBV18	CASSRDIYQPQHF
TRBJ2-5	TRBD2	TRBV6-5	CASSYFVTSGSGETQYF
TRBJ2-1	-	TRBV4-1	CASSQDNRAGSTYNEQFF
TRBJ2-7	-	TRBV7-2	CASSLDLDVNEQYF
TRBJ1-1	-	TRBV5-1	CASSLEKSSTEAFF
TRBJ2-1	TRBD2	TRBV2	CASRLGTSSYNEQFF
TRBJ2-1	TRBD2	TRBV20-1	CSARARPGWGGNEQFF
TRBJ1-1	-	TRBV20-1	CSASGLGTEAFF
TRBJ2-4	-	TRBV5-1	CASSAGRSGIAKNIQYF
TRBJ2-3	-	TRBV24-1	CATSDPRPDTQYF
TRBJ2-1	TRBD2	TRBV7-6	CASSLGLARSSYNEQFF
TRBJ2-4	TRBD1	TRBV12-3/TRBV12-4	CASSLPGTGLNF
TRBJ1-4	-	TRBV6-2/TRBV6-3	CASSYPAGPDNEKLFF
TRBJ2-4	TRBD1	TRBV29-1	CSVGTGEAKNIQYF
TRBJ1-1	-	TRBV5-1	CASSQNRGRRTEAFF
TRBJ1-5	TRBD1	TRBV6-6	CASTKGTGGWHF
TRBJ2-4	-	TRBV12-3/TRBV12-4	CASSFGGVVAKNIQYF